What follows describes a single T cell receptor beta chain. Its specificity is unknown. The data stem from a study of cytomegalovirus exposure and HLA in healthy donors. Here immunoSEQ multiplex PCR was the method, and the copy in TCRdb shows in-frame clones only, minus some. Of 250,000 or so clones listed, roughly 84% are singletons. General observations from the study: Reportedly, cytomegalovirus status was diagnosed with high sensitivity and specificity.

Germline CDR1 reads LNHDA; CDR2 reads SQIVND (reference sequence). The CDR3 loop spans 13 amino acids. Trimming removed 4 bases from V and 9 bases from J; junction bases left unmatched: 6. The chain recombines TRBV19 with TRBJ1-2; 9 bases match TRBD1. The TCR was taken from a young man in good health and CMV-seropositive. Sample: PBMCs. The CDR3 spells CASSRDRDHSYTF. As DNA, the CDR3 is TGTGCCAGTAGTAGGGACAGGGACCACAGCTACACCTTC.